This paragraph reports one TCR beta chain. Germline V gene sequence: CDR1 SGHDT, CDR2 YYEEEE. The CDR3 loop spans 15 amino acids. V lost 7 bases, J lost 4 bases, and 20 bases lay in between. This sample is drawn from a study of CD8+ T cells in alopecia areata. Sequencing relied on a cDNA template that was reverse transcribed from extracted RNA. TCRdb's copy holds only in-frame clones and misses some; the assay was immunoSEQ multiplex PCR. The repertoire consists of hundreds of thousands of clones, with about two thirds occurring once and the leading ten covering more than 0.95%. Samples from alopecia areata patients were lesional scalp punch biopsies and peripheral blood.

The V call is TRBV5-6, the J call TRBJ2-5; tentatively, D is TRBD2 (6 bases). Here the sequenced sample was CD4+ T cells sorted from blood, taken at week 0. The receptor was isolated from a human donor with alopecia areata. CDR3 DNA: TGTGCCAGCCGTGAAAGGGGACTGTCGGGAGAGACCCAGTACTTC. Residues: CASRERGLSGETQYF.